The sequence of this TCR beta chain was determined in a study of shared T cell receptors in the human thymus. TCRdb's table, derived via immunoSEQ multiplex PCR, lists solely in-frame clones and lacks some. The data show hundreds of thousands of clones, approximately 80% seen once. This clone was picked up a small number of times. Trimming took off 6 bases at V and 8 bases at J, with 10 bases between the two ends. This CDR3 comprises 11 residues. Looked up from germline, CDR1 is MDHEN and CDR2 is SYDVKM. This sample also appeared in a second study, on human thymus T cells. That publication notes: Corrective cardiac operations yielded the resected thymus tissue. Gene usage for V and J segments appeared biased in thymic and blood repertoires.

The chain joins TRBV28 to TRBJ1-2; D gene ambiguous. The clonotype comes from a boy in the first two years of life with a congenital heart defect. The sequenced sample consisted of thymocytes. CDR3 amino acids: CASSHTRGYTF. The CDR3 DNA is TGTGCCAGCAGCCACACACGAGGCTACACCTTC.